This T cell receptor (beta chain) was observed in a study of cytomegalovirus exposure and HLA in healthy donors. TCRdb keeps only in-frame clones here, not all; method: immunoSEQ multiplex PCR. The repertoire includes roughly 350,000 clones, 80% to 90% of them detected once, and about 0.8% sits in the top ten. This clone was detected once. The CDR3 has 15 residues. Germline CDR1 reads SQVTM; CDR2 reads ANQGSEA. Material for sequencing was PBMCs. This receptor was obtained from a woman between 18 and 29 years old in good health and CMV-seronegative. This rearrangement joins TRBV29-1 to TRBJ2-2; possibly TRBD2 for D (5 bases). CDR3 protein: CSALGQLANTGELFF. The DNA of the CDR3 is TGCAGTGCACTAGGGCAGCTCGCGAACACCGGGGAGCTGTTTTTT.